Given below is one TCR beta chain in context. Germline lookup yields CDR1 SEHNR and CDR2 FQNEAQ (reference sequence). The CDR3 length is 16 residues. Trimming cost V 5 bases and J 7 bases, with 20 bases left between them. This sample is part of a study of cytomegalovirus exposure and HLA in healthy donors. The study ran its PCR with 60 Vbeta and 13 Jbeta primers. Only in-frame clones appear in the TCRdb table, and some are missing; sequencing was by immunoSEQ multiplex PCR. The sample gives about 160,000 clones, less than 80% of which show up once; about 4.6% is in the top ten. The TCR comes from a man aged 40-55 years in good health and CMV-seronegative. The sequenced material came from PBMCs. V and J are TRBV7-9 and TRBJ2-2; TRBD1 might be the D (6 bases). The CDR3 loop reads CASSPNSEQGIGELFF. Here the CDR3 DNA reads TGTGCCAGCAGCCCTAATTCCGAACAGGGCATCGGGGAGCTGTTTTTT.